This T cell receptor beta chain was obtained from a study of T-cell memory formation after mild COVID-19 (TCRdb year 2021). Some background on the complete study: TCR sequence clusters from the two donors were largely donor specific. The cohort was made up of two young adult volunteers, one female and one male, who were previously healthy. Longitudinal TCRalpha and TCRbeta repertoire sequencing tracked T-cell clones expanding and contracting after mild COVID-19 in a couple of donors. Paper-wide results and their limitations: Only two mild cases were covered by the study, and larger cohorts that include severe cases with pre-infection samples were considered necessary. From day 15 to 85, contracting clones showed balanced CD4/CD8 phenotypes, whereas a second wave of clones that expanded from day 15 to 37 leaned towards CD4+. Contracting CD4+ clones turned up mainly in the CM and EM memory subsets, whereas EMRA was where CD8+ clones were enriched. The second-wave clones that peaked on day 37 were not confirmed to be SARS-CoV-2 specific. The detection of some responding clones in pre-infection memory suggests that pre-existing cross-reactive memory T cells joined the SARS-CoV-2 response.

The instrument given in TCRdb is Illumina NovaSeq 6000. TCRalpha and TCRbeta cDNA libraries were built by 5'RACE with constant-segment primers, adding sample barcodes and unique molecular identifiers. Trizol reagent was used to extract RNA from every sample. Library amplification was performed in two PCR steps, and a second sample barcode and Illumina TruSeq adapters were introduced in the second step. Sequencing of the libraries was done on an Illumina NovaSeq, producing 2 x 150 bp paired-end reads. In the original analysis: With migec v1.2.7, reads were demultiplexed and then collapsed into UMI-guided consensus sequences. Using mixcr v2.1.11, the UMI consensuses were aligned to TRA and TRB V and J templates and assembled into clonotypes. Clonotypes were classified as expanded or contracted when called significant by both edgeR and NoisET, with noise models trained on biological replicates. For edgeR calls, the thresholds were a false discovery rate-adjusted p below 0.01 and a log2 fold-change of 1. As an exploratory analysis of dynamics, max-normalized trajectories of the 1000 most abundant clonotypes were examined by PCA with hierarchical clustering. Separately sequenced CD4+ and CD8+ repertoires were used to assign the CD4 or CD8 phenotype of responding clones. Through fastp at Q25 and MiXCR, TCRdb rebuilt clones from the public reads, retaining in-frame beta chains. CDR3 protein sequences are deduplicated, and each keeps its most common genes and DNA. None of the V and J calls come from the authors' own analysis; TCRdb made them. This sample is represented by roughly 110,000 distinct CDR3 sequences; around 12% of them were singletons. The top ten clonotypes cover approximately 30% of the sample.

Comments on this clonotype: There is no known antigen for this receptor. Base qualities are not recorded, but no much larger clone differs from it by a single base.

Ficoll-Paque density gradient centrifugation was the method used to isolate PBMCs. Specimen: PBMCs or a T cell subset sorted from them (not recorded which). The sequence was obtained from an adult woman who had mild COVID-19 (a few samples of this study predate the infection). The sample titles of this study are shuffled in the database, so cell type and time point are left out; the donor was told from shared clones.

The bases read TGTGCCAGCAGCGGAGGGGGCCATAGCACAGATACGCAGTATTTT. It translates as CASSGGGHSTDTQYF. The chain joins TRBV9 to TRBJ2-3; a stretch of 7 junction bases matches TRBD1. The CDR3 sequence holds 15 residues, the cysteine and phenylalanine included. Only the CDR3 part of the read is kept: 45 bases, read in frame from the first base. Trimming leaves V shorter by 3 bases and J shorter by 0 bases, with the junction holding 4 bases beyond the gene matches. The germline V gene provides CDR1 SGDLS and CDR2 YYNGEE.